This paragraph reports one TCR beta chain. A read error may account for a junction end that differs from germline. Germline V gene sequence: CDR1 LNHDA, CDR2 SQIVND (reference sequence). The CDR3 is 16 residues long. Genomic DNA constituted the template upon which TCR beta VDJ and CDR3 profiling was performed. TCRdb re-derived calls from the reads in MiXCR, one entry per CDR3 protein. Here the sample spans 150,000 or so distinct CDR3 sequences, roughly 48% being singletons. The sample belongs to a study of CD8+CD57+ T cells in acquired aplastic anemia. All sequencing subjects had displayed CD8+CD57+ cell expansion on flow cytometry.

Sequencing used sorted CD4+, CD8+, or CD8+CD57+ T cells (not recorded which) from PBMCs. This clonotype originated in a human donor with aplastic anemia. This chain uses TRBV19 with TRBJ1-1, with D tentatively TRBD1 (6 bases). CDR3: CASSMRGAILGTEALF. The CDR3 coding sequence is TGTGCCAGTAGTATGCGGGGGGCGATTCTAGGCACTGAAGCTCTCTTT.